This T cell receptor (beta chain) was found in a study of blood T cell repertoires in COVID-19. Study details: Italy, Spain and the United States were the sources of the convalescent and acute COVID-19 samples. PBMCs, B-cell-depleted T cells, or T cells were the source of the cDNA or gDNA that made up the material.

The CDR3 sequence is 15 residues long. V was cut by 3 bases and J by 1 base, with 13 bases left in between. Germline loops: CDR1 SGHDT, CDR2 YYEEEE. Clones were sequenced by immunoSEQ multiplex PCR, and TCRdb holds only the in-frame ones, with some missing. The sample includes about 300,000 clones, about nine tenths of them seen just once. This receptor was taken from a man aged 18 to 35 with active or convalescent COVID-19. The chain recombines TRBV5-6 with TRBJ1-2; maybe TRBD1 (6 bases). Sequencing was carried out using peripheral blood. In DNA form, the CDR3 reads TGTGCCAGCAGCTCACCAGGGGCGGATAACTATGGCTACACCTTC. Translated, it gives CASSSPGADNYGYTF. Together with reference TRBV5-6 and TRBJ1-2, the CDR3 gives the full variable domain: DAGVTQSPTHLIKTRGQQVTLRCSPKSGHDTVSWYQQALGQGPQFIFQYYEEEERQRGNFPDRFSGHQFPNYSSELNVNALLLGDSALYLCASSSPGADNYGYTFGSGTRLTVV.